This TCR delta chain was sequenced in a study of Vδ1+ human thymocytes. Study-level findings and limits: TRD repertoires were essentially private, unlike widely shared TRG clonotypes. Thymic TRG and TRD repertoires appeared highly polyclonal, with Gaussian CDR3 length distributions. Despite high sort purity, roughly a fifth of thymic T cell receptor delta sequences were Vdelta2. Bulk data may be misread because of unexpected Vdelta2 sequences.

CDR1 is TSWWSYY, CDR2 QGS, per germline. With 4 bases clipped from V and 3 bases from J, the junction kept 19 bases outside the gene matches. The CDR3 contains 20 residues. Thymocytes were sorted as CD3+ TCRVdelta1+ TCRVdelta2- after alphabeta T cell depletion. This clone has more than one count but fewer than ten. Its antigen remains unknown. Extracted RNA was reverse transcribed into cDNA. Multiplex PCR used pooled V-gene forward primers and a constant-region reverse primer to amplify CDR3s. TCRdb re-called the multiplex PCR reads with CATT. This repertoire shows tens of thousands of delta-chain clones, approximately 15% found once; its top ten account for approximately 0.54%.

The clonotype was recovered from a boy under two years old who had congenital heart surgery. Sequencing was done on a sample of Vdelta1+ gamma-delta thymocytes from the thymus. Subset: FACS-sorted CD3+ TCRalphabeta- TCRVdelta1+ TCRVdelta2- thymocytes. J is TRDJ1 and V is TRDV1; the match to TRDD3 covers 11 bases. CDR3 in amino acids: CALGARPSYVLGDIPDKLIF. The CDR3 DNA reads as TGTGCTCTTGGGGCCAGGCCTTCCTACGTACTGGGGGATATACCCGATAAACTCATCTTT.